This TCR beta chain originates from a study of CD8 T cells in Susac syndrome. Germline CDR1 is SQVTM and CDR2 is ANQGSEA. The CDR3 is 14 residues long. J lost 0 bases, V lost 4 bases, and 3 bases had no gene match. The table lists this clonotype with a count of one. The RNA, about 0.45 to 1 ug, was put through reverse transcription using random hexamers. Amplification of TCR beta CDR3 spanned 54 Vbeta and 13 Jbeta via immunoSEQ multiplex PCR. A single record per CDR3 protein comes from TCRdb applying MiXCR to the immunoSEQ multiplex PCR reads. The data show about 120,000 distinct CDR3 sequences, roughly 95% seen once. CD8+ and CD4+ blood T cells underwent TCR beta sequencing.

The chain couples TRBV29-1 to TRBJ2-3; the match to TRBD2 covers 8 bases. The sequence came from a human donor with Susac syndrome. Sequences were obtained from CD4+ T cells from PBMCs. As DNA, the CDR3 is TGCAGCGTTGTCAAGCGGGAGAGCACAGATACGCAGTATTTT. Translated, it gives CSVVKRESTDTQYF.